Presented here are 9 T cell receptor beta chains from one specimen sequenced in a study of shared clonotypes between healthy human individuals (dated by TCRdb to 2020 to 2021). Libraries were made using the immunoSEQ multiplex PCR assay. Not all clones reach the TCRdb copy of this immuneACCESS table, which keeps in-frame sequences only. Checked studies attribute under half of the gap to unresolved V genes and leave the rest unexplained. Recorded for this sample are over a million clones; roughly 96% of them occurred a single time. The ten largest clones take up approximately 1% of the sample. Sequencing was carried out using naive CD4+ T cells sorted from blood. The sample's cell subset or site label, decoded: CD45RA+ positively selected. The receptors originated from a man younger than 45 in good health.

The rearrangement joins TRBV5-1 to TRBJ2-4, with D maybe TRBD2 (6 bases). Germline lookup yields CDR1 SGHRS and CDR2 YFSETQ. The V gene lost 4 bases and the J gene lost 9 bases, with 20 bases spanning the gap. The CDR3 loop spans 15 amino acids. CDR3: CASSPVSVTGGIQYF. The CDR3 nucleotides are TGCGCCAGCAGCCCGGTGTCAGTCACCGGGGGCATTCAGTACTTC. The whole variable domain, remainder taken from reference TRBV5-1 and TRBJ2-4, is KAGVTQTPRYLIKTRGQQVTLSCSPISGHRSVSWYQQTPGQGLQFLFEYFSETQRNKGNFPGRFSGRQFSNSRSEMNVSTLELGDSALYLCASSPVSVTGGIQYFGAGTRLSVL.

The chain recombines TRBV29-1 with TRBJ2-5, with D unresolved. V lost 2 bases to trimming and J lost 2 bases, with 18 bases between them. The CDR3 contains 16 residues. The germline V gene has CDR1 SQVTM and CDR2 ANQGSEA. The chain's CDR3 is CSVEKLGGPMQETQYF. DNA for the CDR3: TGCAGCGTTGAAAAACTCGGCGGACCAATGCAAGAGACCCAGTACTTC.

The rearrangement links TRBV5-1 to TRBJ2-1; D remains ambiguous. The CDR3 is 12 amino acids. From germline, CDR1 is SGHRS and CDR2 YFSETQ. V was pared by 6 bases and J by 5 bases, with 9 bases between. The CDR3 here is CASNDLHNEQFF. Written as DNA, the CDR3 is TGCGCCAGCAACGATTTGCACAATGAGCAGTTCTTC.

This chain connects TRBV27 to TRBJ2-1; the D gene is possibly TRBD2 (6 bases). This CDR3 comprises 16 residues. Germline assignment: CDR1 MNHEY and CDR2 SMNVEV (reference sequence). Trimming took 5 bases from V and 4 from J, leaving 18 bases between them. This chain's CDR3 is CASSGLRGSGYNEQFF. The CDR3 bases are TGTGCCAGCAGTGGCCTCCGCGGTAGCGGATACAATGAGCAGTTCTTC.

This clone occurred once. The chain is built from TRBV28 and TRBJ1-2, with D maybe TRBD1 (5 bases). CDR1 and CDR2 (germline): MDHEN, SYDVKM. Between the trimmed V and J ends, which lost 6 bases and 2 bases, there was a span of 19 bases. This CDR3 spans 16 amino acids. CDR3 amino acids: CASSAQGRFLNYGYTF. In nucleotides, the CDR3 is TGTGCCAGCAGCGCCCAGGGACGCTTCCTCAACTATGGCTACACCTTC.

Details on this clone: Other DNA sequences within the sample encode an identical CDR3. The rearrangement joins TRBV29-1 to TRBJ1-5, with D possibly matching TRBD1 (5 bases). The germline gives CDR1 SQVTM, CDR2 ANQGSEA. The CDR3 runs 12 residues. V lost 4 bases and J 7 bases, leaving 11 bases between the germline ends. In nucleotides, the CDR3 is TGCAGCGTTGGGGGGTTGAACCAGCCCCAGCATTTT. Protein product: CSVGGLNQPQHF.

This chain links TRBV11-2 with TRBJ2-7, with 10 bases lining up with TRBD2. Germline values: CDR1 SGHAT, CDR2 FQNNGV. With V trimmed by 6 bases and J by 1 base, 9 bases remained unmatched. The CDR3 covers 16 residues. Here the CDR3 reads CASRGGTSGNSYEQYF. CDR3 nucleotides: TGTGCCAGCAGGGGGGGTACTAGCGGGAATTCCTACGAGCAGTACTTC.

This clone was observed a few times. The chain carries TRBV9 and TRBJ1-5; tentative D call: TRBD1 (6 bases). CDR1 and CDR2 (germline): SGDLS, YYNGEE. The CDR3 is 13 residues long. Deletions cut 0 bases from V and 10 bases from J, with 11 bases between. CDR3 protein: CASSVAQGHPQHF. CDR3 nucleotide sequence: TGTGCCAGCAGCGTAGCCCAGGGACATCCCCAGCATTTT.

The gene calls are TRBV6-1 and TRBJ2-7, with D possibly being TRBD1 or TRBD2 (7 bases each). V dropped 6 bases and J dropped 3 bases, with 15 bases sitting between them. CDR1 and CDR2 from the germline V gene are MNHNS and SASEGT. The CDR3 has 14 residues. CDR3 loop: CASSPRGGVYEQYF. In nucleotides, the CDR3 is TGTGCCAGCAGCCCCAGGGGGGGGGTCTACGAGCAGTACTTC.